This T cell receptor (beta chain) comes out of a study of T cell responses to AZD1222 COVID-19 vaccine. Whole-study findings and limits: Donors skewed white British and female; clonal diversity was possibly underestimated.

Notes on this clone: Antigen unknown.

TCRdb's copy holds only in-frame clones and misses some; the assay was immunoSEQ multiplex PCR. The sample has about 140,000 clones; approximately 95% are singletons. Specimen: peripheral blood, collected on day 0 of MenACWY control vaccination. This TCR derives from an adult in good health.

The CDR3 nucleotides read TGCAGCGTTAAAGGACAGGACTCCAACTATGGCTACACCTTC. Translated: CSVKGQDSNYGYTF. The rearrangement uses TRBV29-1 and TRBJ1-2; 7 nucleotides agree with TRBD1. The germline V gene encodes CDR1 SQVTM and CDR2 ANQGSEA. V was pared by 5 bases and J by 2 bases, with 8 bases of the junction left unmatched. This CDR3 is 14 amino acids long.